The T cell receptor (beta chain) under discussion was sequenced for a study of T cell responses to AZD1222 COVID-19 vaccine. Libraries were prepared by immunoSEQ multiplex PCR; TCRdb keeps only in-frame clonotypes and omits some of them. The table records around 120,000 clones, approximately 85% of them present only once. The germline V gene has CDR1 SGHTS and CDR2 YDEGEE. The CDR3 sequence is 13 residues long. V was shortened by 0 bases and J by 8 bases, with 10 bases between the two germline ends. This sequence originates from an adult in good health. The chain couples TRBV5-8 to TRBJ2-3; D may be TRBD2 (6 bases). The sample consisted of peripheral blood, taken on day 0 of AZD1222 vaccination. The CDR3 spells CASSLAGTGTQYF. The CDR3 DNA follows: TGTGCCAGCAGCTTGGCCGGGACTGGTACGCAGTATTTT.